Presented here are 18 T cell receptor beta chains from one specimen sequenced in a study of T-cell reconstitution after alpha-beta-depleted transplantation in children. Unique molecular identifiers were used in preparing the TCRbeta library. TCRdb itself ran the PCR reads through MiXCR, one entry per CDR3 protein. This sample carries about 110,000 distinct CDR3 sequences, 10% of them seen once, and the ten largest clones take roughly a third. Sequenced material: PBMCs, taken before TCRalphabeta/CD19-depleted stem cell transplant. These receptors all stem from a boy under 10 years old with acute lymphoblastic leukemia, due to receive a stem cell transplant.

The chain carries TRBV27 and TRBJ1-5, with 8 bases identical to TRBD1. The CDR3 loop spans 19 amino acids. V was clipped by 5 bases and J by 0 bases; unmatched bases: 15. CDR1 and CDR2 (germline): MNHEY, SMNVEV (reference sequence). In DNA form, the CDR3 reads TGTGCCAGCAGTCCCGTAGCGGACAGGGCCTGGGGTAGCAATCAGCCCCAGCATTTT. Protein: CASSPVADRAWGSNQPQHF.

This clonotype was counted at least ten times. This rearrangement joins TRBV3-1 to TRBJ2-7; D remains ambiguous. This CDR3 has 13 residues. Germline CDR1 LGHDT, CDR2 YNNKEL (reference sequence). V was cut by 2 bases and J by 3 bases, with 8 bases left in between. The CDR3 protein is CASSQSDLYEQYF. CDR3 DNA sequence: TGTGCCAGCAGCCAATCGGACCTCTACGAGCAGTACTTC.

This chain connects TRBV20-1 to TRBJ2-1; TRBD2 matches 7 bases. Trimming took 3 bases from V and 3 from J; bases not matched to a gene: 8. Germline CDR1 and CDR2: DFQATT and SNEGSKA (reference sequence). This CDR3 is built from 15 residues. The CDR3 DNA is TGCAGTGCTAGCCCACCCCTAGCGGTCTACAATGAGCAGTTCTTC. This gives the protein CSASPPLAVYNEQFF.

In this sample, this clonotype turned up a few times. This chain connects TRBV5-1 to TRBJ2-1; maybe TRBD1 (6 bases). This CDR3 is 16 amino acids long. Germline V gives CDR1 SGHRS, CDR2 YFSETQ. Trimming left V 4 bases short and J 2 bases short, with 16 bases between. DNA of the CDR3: TGCGCCAGCAGCCTGACCGGGACACCGACCTACAATGAGCAGTTCTTC. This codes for CASSLTGTPTYNEQFF.

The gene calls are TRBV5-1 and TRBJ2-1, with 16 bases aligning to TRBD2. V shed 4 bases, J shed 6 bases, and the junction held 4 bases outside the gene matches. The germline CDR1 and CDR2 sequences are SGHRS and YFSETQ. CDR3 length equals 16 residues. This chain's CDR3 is CASSPGLAGGLNEQFF. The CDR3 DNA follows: TGCGCCAGCAGCCCGGGACTAGCGGGAGGGCTCAATGAGCAGTTCTTC.

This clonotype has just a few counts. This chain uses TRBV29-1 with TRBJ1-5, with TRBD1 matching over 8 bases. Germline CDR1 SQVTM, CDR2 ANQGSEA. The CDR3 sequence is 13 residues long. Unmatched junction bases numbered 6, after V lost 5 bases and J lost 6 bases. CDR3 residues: CSVSGGEGQPQHF. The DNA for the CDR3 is TGCAGCGTTTCAGGGGGCGAGGGTCAGCCCCAGCATTTT.

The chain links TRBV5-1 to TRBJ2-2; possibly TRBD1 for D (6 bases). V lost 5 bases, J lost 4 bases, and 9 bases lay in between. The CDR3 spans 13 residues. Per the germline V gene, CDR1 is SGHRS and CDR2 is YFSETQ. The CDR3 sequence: CASRGASTGELFF. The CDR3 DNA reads TGCGCCAGCAGGGGGGCTAGCACCGGGGAGCTGTTTTTT.

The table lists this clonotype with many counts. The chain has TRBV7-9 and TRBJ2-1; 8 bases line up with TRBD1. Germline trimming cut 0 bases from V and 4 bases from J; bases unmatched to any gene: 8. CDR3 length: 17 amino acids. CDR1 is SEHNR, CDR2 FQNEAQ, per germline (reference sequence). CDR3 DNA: TGTGCCAGCAGCTTAGCCCGACAGGGGAAGGGGTACAATGAGCAGTTCTTC. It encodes CASSLARQGKGYNEQFF.

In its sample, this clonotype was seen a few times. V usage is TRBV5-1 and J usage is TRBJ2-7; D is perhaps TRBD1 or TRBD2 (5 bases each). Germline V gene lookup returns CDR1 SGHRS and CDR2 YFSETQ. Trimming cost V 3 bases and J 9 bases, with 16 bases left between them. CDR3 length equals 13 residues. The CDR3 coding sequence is TGCGCCAGCAGCTCGGGATCTTTGGGGGTGCAGTACTTC. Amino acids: CASSSGSLGVQYF.

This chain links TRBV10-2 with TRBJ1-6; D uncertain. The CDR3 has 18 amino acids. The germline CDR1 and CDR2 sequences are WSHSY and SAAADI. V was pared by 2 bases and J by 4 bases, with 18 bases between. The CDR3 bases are TGCGCCAGCAGTGAGGGAGGGAACAGCCTCGCTTATAATTCACCCCTCCACTTT. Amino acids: CASSEGGNSLAYNSPLHF.

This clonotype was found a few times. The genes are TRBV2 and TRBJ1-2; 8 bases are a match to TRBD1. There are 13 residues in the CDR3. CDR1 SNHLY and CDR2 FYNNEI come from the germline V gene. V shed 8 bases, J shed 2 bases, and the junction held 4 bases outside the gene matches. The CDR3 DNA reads TGTGCCAGCGTACAGGGGGGGAACTATGGCTACACCTTC. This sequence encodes CASVQGGNYGYTF.

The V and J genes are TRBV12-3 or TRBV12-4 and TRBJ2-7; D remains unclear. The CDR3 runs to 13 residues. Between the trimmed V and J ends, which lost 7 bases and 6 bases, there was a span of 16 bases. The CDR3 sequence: CASNPDGIGEQYF. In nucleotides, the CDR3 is TGTGCCAGCAACCCGGACGGTATTGGCGAGCAGTACTTC.

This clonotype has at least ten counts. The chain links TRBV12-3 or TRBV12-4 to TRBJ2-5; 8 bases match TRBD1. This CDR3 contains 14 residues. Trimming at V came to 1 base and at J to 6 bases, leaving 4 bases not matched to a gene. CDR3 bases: TGTGCCAGCAGTTTAGGGCAGGGGGCTAAGACCCAGTACTTC. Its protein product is CASSLGQGAKTQYF.

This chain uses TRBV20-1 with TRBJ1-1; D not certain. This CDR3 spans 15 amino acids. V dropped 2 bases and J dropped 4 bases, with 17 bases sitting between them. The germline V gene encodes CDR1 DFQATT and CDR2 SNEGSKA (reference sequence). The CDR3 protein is CSARRAGRRGTEAFF. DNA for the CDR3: TGCAGTGCTAGACGTGCCGGGCGCCGTGGCACTGAAGCTTTCTTT.

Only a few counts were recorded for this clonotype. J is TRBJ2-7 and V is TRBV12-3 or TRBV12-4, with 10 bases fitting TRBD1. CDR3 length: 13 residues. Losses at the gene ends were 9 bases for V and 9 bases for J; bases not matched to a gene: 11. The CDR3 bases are TGTGCCAGTACCGGGACAGGGGCCCTCGGGCAGTACTTC. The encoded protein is CASTGTGALGQYF.

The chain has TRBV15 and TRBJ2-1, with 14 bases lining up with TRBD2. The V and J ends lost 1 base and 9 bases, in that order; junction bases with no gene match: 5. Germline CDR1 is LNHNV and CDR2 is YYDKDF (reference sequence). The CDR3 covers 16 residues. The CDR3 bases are TGTGCCACCAGCAGAGCGGGACTAGCGGGAGAAGGTGAGCAGTTCTTC. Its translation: CATSRAGLAGEGEQFF.

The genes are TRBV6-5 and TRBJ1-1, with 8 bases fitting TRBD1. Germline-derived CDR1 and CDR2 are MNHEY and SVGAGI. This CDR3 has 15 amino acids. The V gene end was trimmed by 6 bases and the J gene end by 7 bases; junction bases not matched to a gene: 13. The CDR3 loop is CASRAHDRGLGEAFF. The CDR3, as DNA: TGTGCCAGCAGGGCACACGACAGGGGCTTGGGTGAAGCTTTCTTT.

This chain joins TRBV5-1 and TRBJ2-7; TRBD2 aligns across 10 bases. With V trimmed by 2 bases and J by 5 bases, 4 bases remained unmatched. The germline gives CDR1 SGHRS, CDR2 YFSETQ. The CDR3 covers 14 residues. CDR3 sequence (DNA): TGCGCCAGCAGCTTAACTAGCGGGACCAACGAGCAGTACTTC. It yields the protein CASSLTSGTNEQYF.